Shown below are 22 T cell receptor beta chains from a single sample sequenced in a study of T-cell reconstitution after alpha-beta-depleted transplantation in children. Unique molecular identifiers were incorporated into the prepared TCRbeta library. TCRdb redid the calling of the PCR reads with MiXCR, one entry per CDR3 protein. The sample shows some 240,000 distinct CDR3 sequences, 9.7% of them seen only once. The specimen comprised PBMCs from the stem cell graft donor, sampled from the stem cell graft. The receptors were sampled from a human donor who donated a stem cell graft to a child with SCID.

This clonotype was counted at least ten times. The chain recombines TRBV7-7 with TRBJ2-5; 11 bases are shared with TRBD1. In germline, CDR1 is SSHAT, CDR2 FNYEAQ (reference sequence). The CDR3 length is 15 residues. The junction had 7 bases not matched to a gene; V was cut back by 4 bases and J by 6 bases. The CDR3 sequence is CASSSGQGAFQTQYF. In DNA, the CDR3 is TGTGCCAGCAGCTCCGGACAGGGGGCTTTCCAGACCCAGTACTTC.

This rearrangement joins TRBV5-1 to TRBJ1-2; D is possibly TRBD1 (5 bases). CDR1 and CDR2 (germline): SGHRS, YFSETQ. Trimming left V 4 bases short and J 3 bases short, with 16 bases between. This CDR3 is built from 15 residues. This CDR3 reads CASSVAPGLYYGYTF. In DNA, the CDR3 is TGCGCCAGCAGCGTGGCCCCGGGACTTTACTATGGCTACACCTTC.

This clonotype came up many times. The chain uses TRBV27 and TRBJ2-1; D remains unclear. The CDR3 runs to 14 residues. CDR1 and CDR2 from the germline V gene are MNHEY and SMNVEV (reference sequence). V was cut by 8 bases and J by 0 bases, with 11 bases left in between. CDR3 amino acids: CASRIVGSYNEQFF. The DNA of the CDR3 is TGTGCCAGCCGAATCGTGGGCTCCTACAATGAGCAGTTCTTC.

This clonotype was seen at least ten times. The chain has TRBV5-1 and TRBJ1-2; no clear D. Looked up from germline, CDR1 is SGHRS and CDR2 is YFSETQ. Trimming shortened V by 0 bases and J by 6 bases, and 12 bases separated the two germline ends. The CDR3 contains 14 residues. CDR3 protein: CASSLGIPGHGYTF. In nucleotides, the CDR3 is TGCGCCAGCAGCTTGGGCATCCCTGGTCATGGCTACACCTTC.

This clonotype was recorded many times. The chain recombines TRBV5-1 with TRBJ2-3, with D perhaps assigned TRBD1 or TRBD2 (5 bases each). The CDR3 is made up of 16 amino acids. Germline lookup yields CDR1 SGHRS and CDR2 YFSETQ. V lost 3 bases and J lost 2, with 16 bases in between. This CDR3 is CASSSVYGAYTDTQYF. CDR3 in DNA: TGCGCCAGCAGCTCGGTATACGGGGCGTACACAGATACGCAGTATTTT.

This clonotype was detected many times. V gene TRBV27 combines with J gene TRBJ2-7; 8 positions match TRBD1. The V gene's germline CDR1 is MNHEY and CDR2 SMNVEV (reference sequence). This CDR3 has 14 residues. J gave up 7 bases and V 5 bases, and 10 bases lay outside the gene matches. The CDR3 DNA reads TGTGCCAGCAGTGCAGGACAGGGAGGTCGGGAGCAGTACTTC. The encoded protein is CASSAGQGGREQYF.

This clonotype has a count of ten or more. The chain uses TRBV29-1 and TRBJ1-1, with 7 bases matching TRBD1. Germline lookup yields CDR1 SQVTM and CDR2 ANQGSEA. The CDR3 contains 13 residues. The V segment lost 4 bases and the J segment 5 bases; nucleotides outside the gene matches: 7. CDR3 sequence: CSVAPQQGTEAFF. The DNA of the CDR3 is TGCAGCGTTGCCCCTCAACAGGGGACTGAAGCTTTCTTT.

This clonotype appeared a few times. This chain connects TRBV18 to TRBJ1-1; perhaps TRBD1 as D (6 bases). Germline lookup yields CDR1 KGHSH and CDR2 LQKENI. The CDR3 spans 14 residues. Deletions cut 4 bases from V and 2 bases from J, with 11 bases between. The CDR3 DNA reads TGTGCCAGCTCACAGTCCAGGGGCAACACTGAAGCTTTCTTT. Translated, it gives CASSQSRGNTEAFF.

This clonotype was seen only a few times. The CDR3 bases are TGTGCCACCAGCAGGAGACTAGCGGGGTACAATGAGCAGTTCTTC. It codes for CATSRRLAGYNEQFF. V usage is TRBV15 and J usage is TRBJ2-1; 11 nucleotides agree with TRBD2. CDR3 size: 15 residues. V gave up 3 bases and J gave up 4 bases; unmatched junction bases: 2. From germline, CDR1 is LNHNV and CDR2 YYDKDF (reference sequence).

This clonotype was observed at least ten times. The CDR3 DNA is TGCAGTGCTAGCAAGGGACAGGGCACAGATACGCAGTATTTT. The encoded protein is CSASKGQGTDTQYF. This chain joins TRBV20-1 and TRBJ2-3, with 8 bases identical to TRBD1. The CDR3 is 14 residues long. Unmatched junction bases numbered 3, after V lost 3 bases and J lost 1 base. Germline values: CDR1 DFQATT, CDR2 SNEGSKA (reference sequence).

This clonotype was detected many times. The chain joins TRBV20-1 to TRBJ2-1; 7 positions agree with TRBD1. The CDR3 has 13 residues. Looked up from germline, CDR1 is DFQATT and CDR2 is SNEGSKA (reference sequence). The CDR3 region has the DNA TGCAGCTCCGGGACAGCCGACTACAATGAGCAGTTCTTC. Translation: CSSGTADYNEQFF.

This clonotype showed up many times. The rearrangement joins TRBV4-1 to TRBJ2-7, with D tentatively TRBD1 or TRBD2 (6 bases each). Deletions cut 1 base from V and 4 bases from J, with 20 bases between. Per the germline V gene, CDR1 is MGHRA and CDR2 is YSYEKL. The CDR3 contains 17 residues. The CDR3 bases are TGCGCCAGCAGCCAAGCCCGATTGGGGGGCTTAGGGTACGAGCAGTACTTC. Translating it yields CASSQARLGGLGYEQYF.

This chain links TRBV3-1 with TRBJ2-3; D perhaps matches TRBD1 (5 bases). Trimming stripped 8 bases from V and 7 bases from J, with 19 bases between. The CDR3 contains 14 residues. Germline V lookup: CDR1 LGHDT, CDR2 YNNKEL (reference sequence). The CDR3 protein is CASGYRSGSNTQYF. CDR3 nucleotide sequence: TGTGCCAGCGGCTACAGGAGTGGCAGTAATACGCAGTATTTT.

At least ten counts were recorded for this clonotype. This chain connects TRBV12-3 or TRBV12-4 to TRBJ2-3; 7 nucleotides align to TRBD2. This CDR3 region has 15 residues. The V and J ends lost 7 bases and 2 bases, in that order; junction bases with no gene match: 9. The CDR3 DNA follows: TGTGCCAGCACCCCCCAGCGGGGCAACACAGATACGCAGTATTTT. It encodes CASTPQRGNTDTQYF.

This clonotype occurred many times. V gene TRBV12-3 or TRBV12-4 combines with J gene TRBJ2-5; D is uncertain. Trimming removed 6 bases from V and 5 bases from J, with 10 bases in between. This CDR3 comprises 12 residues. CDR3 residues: CASSLTWETQYF. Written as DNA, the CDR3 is TGTGCCAGCAGCTTGACATGGGAGACCCAGTACTTC.

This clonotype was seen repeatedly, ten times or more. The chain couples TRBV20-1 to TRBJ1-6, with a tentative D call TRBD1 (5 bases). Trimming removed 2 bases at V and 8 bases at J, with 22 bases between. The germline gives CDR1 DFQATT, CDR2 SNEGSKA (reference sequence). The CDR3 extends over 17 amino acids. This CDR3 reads CSARSPLGGVFDSPLHF. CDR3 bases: TGCAGTGCTAGAAGTCCGCTGGGGGGAGTGTTTGATTCACCCCTCCACTTT.

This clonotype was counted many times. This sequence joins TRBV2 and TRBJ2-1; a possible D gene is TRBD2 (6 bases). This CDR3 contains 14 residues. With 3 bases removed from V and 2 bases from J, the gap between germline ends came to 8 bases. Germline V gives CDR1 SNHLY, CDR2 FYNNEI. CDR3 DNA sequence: TGTGCCAGCAGTGACGAGCGGGCCTACAATGAGCAGTTCTTC. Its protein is CASSDERAYNEQFF.

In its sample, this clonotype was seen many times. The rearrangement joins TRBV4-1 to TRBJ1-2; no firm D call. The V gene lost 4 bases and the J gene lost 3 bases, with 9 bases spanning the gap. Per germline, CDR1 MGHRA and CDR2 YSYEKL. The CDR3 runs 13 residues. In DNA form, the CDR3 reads TGCGCCAGCAGCCCTGATTTCGACTATGGCTACACCTTC. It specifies CASSPDFDYGYTF.

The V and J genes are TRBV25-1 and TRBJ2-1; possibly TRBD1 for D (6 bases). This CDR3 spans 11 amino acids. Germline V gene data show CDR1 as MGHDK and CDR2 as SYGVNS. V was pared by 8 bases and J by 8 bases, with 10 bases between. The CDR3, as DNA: TGTGCCAGCGCCCCAGGGGATGAGCAGTTCTTC. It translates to CASAPGDEQFF.

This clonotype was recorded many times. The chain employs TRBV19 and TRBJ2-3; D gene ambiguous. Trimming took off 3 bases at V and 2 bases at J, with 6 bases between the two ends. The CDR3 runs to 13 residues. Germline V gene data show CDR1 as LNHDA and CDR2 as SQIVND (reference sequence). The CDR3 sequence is CASSIKTTDTQYF. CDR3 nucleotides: TGTGCCAGTAGTATCAAAACCACAGATACGCAGTATTTT.

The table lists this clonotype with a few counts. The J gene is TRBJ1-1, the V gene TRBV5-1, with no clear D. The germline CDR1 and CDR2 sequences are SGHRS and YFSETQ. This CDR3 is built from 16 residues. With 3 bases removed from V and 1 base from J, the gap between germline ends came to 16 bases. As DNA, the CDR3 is TGCGCCAGCAGCTCAAGGACCGGCAGAAGGAACACTGAAGCTTTCTTT. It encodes CASSSRTGRRNTEAFF. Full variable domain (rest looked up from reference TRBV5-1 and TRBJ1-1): KAGVTQTPRYLIKTRGQQVTLSCSPISGHRSVSWYQQTPGQGLQFLFEYFSETQRNKGNFPGRFSGRQFSNSRSEMNVSTLELGDSALYLCASSSRTGRRNTEAFFGQGTRLTVV.

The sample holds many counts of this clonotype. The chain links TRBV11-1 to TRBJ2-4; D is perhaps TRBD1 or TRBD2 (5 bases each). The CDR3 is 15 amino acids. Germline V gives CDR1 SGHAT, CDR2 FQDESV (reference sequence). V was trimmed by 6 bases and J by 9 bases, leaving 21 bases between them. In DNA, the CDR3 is TGTGCCAGCAGAAACGACCGCTTGGGGGTTGGCATTCAGTACTTC. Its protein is CASRNDRLGVGIQYF.